The rows below give T cell receptor beta chains drawn from one sample of a study of T cell repertoires in cytomegalovirus infection. TCRdb re-called the reads with MiXCR, one entry per CDR3 protein. The table lists approximately 170,000 distinct CDR3 sequences, about an eighth of them singletons. Sequenced: PBMCs. The source is a human donor in good health (CMV status not recorded). Some clones in this sample may be carry-over from other donors' samples. The CDR3 runs from the conserved cysteine through the conserved F or W. A D gene is named only where the DNA matches it firmly. Rows may omit the clone size; those that give it use once, few, many or a size class.

TGTGCCAGCAGCCCCTGGGGTGCGAACACTGAAGCTTTCTTT	CASSPWGANTEAFF	TRBV5-4	-	-	TRBJ1-1
TGTGCCAGCAGCCAAGGGGGTGAAGCTTTCTTT	CASSQGGEAFF	TRBV14	few	-	TRBJ1-1
TGTGCCAGCAGCTTAGGGCCGCCGCCTAACGAGCAGTACTTC	CASSLGPPPNEQYF	TRBV7-9	few	-	TRBJ2-7
TGTGCCAGCAGTGAACAAGGGCAGATTAATGAAAAACTGTTTTTT	CASSEQGQINEKLFF	TRBV2	few	-	TRBJ1-4
TGTGCCTGGGGGGGTCCGGACAATGAGCAGTTCTTC	CAWGGPDNEQFF	TRBV30	few	-	TRBJ2-1
TGTGCCAGCAGCCCCCGGGGGAGCTCCTATAATTCACCCCTCCACTTT	CASSPRGSSYNSPLHF	TRBV7-2	many	-	TRBJ1-6
TGCAGCGTTGAACTTCAGGGGGCTGAGCAGTTCTTC	CSVELQGAEQFF	TRBV29-1	once	TRBD1	TRBJ2-1
TGTGCCGGGGCCCCGGGACAAGTGAACACTGAAGCTTTCTTT	CAGAPGQVNTEAFF	TRBV7-9	many	-	TRBJ1-1
TGTGCCACCACCCGAGGGGCTGGCGAGCAGTACTTC	CATTRGAGEQYF	TRBV25-1	-	-	TRBJ2-7
TGTGCCAGCAGCCCCAATAGTAATCAGCCCCAGCATTTT	CASSPNSNQPQHF	TRBV7-9	-	-	TRBJ1-5
TGTGCCAGCAGCTCCCGACTAGCCCAAGAGACCCAGTACTTC	CASSSRLAQETQYF	TRBV7-8	many	TRBD2	TRBJ2-5
TGTGCCAGCAGCCCAGATTCCGGGACTAGCGTCTACGAGCAGTACTTC	CASSPDSGTSVYEQYF	TRBV7-2	many	TRBD2	TRBJ2-7
TGTGCCAGCAGCTTAGAATCAGCTTACTCCTACGAGCAGTACTTC	CASSLESAYSYEQYF	TRBV7-9	many	-	TRBJ2-7
TGCAGCGTTGTTCAACAGGAGAACTACGAGCAGTACTTC	CSVVQQENYEQYF	TRBV29-1	few	-	TRBJ2-7
TGTGCCAGCAGCTTAGGCGGGAGTACGGGGGAGCTGTTTTTT	CASSLGGSTGELFF	TRBV7-2	many	TRBD2	TRBJ2-2
TGTGCCAGCAGTTTATCGGGACTAGCGGTCACAGATACGCAGTATTTT	CASSLSGLAVTDTQYF	TRBV27	many	TRBD2	TRBJ2-3
TGTGCCAGCAGCTTGGACCCAGGGGGCACCGGGGAGCTGTTTTTT	CASSLDPGGTGELFF	TRBV5-5	few	TRBD1	TRBJ2-2
TGTGCCAGCCGGCAGGGGACCTACGAGCAGTACTTC	CASRQGTYEQYF	TRBV12-3/TRBV12-4	few	-	TRBJ2-7
TGCAGCGTTGAGAGGTGGGATGGGACCCAGTACTTC	CSVERWDGTQYF	TRBV29-1	-	-	TRBJ2-5
TGTGCCAGCAGCCCGTATGGGGAGCTGTTTTTT	CASSPYGELFF	TRBV7-2	many	-	TRBJ2-2
TGTGCCAGCAGCTTGGTCGCAGGAGCCCGGAGCTATGGCTACACCTTC	CASSLVAGARSYGYTF	TRBV7-9	many	-	TRBJ1-2
TGTGCCAGCAGCTTAGCGGACAGGAATAATGAAAAACTGTTTTTT	CASSLADRNNEKLFF	TRBV7-2	many	TRBD1	TRBJ1-4
TGCAGTGCTAGAGAAGTAGCGGCTAGCACAGATACGCAGTATTTT	CSAREVAASTDTQYF	TRBV20-1	few	-	TRBJ2-3
TGTGCCAGCAGCCCCCTGACGGTGAACACTGAAGCTTTCTTT	CASSPLTVNTEAFF	TRBV5-4	-	-	TRBJ1-1
TGTGCCAGTAGTATGGGGACAGGACCCGATAGCAATCAGCCCCAGCATTTT	CASSMGTGPDSNQPQHF	TRBV19	-	TRBD1	TRBJ1-5
TGTGCCAGCAGCCTGGCTAGCGGGGGGCTTCAAACTTACGAGCAGTACTTC	CASSLASGGLQTYEQYF	TRBV6-2/TRBV6-3	many	TRBD2	TRBJ2-7
TGTGCCAGCAGCTCGGGGGCGGGACAGCGCCGCACAGATACGCAGTATTTT	CASSSGAGQRRTDTQYF	TRBV6-2/TRBV6-3	few	-	TRBJ2-3
TGCGCCAGCAGCCATCCCCGGCTTGGGGTAAATTCACCCCTCCACTTT	CASSHPRLGVNSPLHF	TRBV4-1	many	-	TRBJ1-6
TGCAGCGTTGGGGGGACAGGCCCAAAGGCAAAACTGTTTTTT	CSVGGTGPKAKLFF	TRBV29-1	-	TRBD1	TRBJ1-4
TGTGCCAGCAGTTTACTGGGCCCAGGGGATCAGCCCCAGCATTTT	CASSLLGPGDQPQHF	TRBV12-3/TRBV12-4	many	-	TRBJ1-5
TGTGCCAGCAGCGTATTACAGGGTAACACTGAAGCTTTCTTT	CASSVLQGNTEAFF	TRBV11-2	many	-	TRBJ1-1
TGTGCCAGCAGCTTGGTCGGGGCCCGAGAGACCCAGTACTTC	CASSLVGARETQYF	TRBV5-6	-	-	TRBJ2-5
TGTGCCAGTAACGGCAGAGTAAACACCGGGGAGCTGTTTTTT	CASNGRVNTGELFF	TRBV19	few	-	TRBJ2-2
TGCAGTGCTAGGGACAGAACGAACACCGGGGAGCTGTTTTTT	CSARDRTNTGELFF	TRBV20-1	-	-	TRBJ2-2
TGTGCCAGCAGCCCTAGCGGGCCCTACGAGCAGTACTTC	CASSPSGPYEQYF	TRBV7-2	many	TRBD2	TRBJ2-7
TGCAGCGTTGCTAGAAAAGAGACCCAGTACTTC	CSVARKETQYF	TRBV29-1	few	-	TRBJ2-5
TGTGCCAGCGGGGATGGTGGTACGCAGTATTTT	CASGDGGTQYF	TRBV6-1	few	-	TRBJ2-3
TGTGCCAGCGCAGACTATAATTCACCCCTCCACTTT	CASADYNSPLHF	TRBV7-9	few	-	TRBJ1-6
TGTGCCAGCAGTGTCACCCCCCCAGTCCTGAACACTGAAGCTTTCTTT	CASSVTPPVLNTEAFF	TRBV2	few	-	TRBJ1-1
TGCAGCGTTGCAGGGTCCAATCAGCCCCAGCATTTT	CSVAGSNQPQHF	TRBV29-1	many	-	TRBJ1-5
TGTGCCAGCAGTCGTAGCGTCTACAATGAGCAGTTCTTC	CASSRSVYNEQFF	TRBV27	-	-	TRBJ2-1
TGCGCCAGCAGCCAAGAAAGACAAGACATTCAGTACTTC	CASSQERQDIQYF	TRBV4-1	many	-	TRBJ2-4
TGCGCCAGCAGCTTCGAAAGGAACTACGAGCAGTACTTC	CASSFERNYEQYF	TRBV5-1	-	-	TRBJ2-7
TGTGCCAGCAGCCAAGAATCGTGGTACAATGAGCAGTTCTTC	CASSQESWYNEQFF	TRBV4-2	-	-	TRBJ2-1
TGTGCCAGCAGTGTACTAGCGGGAGCCGGAGATACGCAGTATTTT	CASSVLAGAGDTQYF	TRBV27	many	TRBD2	TRBJ2-3
TGTGCCAGCAGCCAATTGGGAGATAGCGGGAACGCCGGGGAGCTGTTTTTT	CASSQLGDSGNAGELFF	TRBV4-2	few	TRBD2	TRBJ2-2
TGTGCCAGCAGTTCAAAGTCCCTCCGGGTAGCTGAGTATGGCTACACCTTC	CASSSKSLRVAEYGYTF	TRBV6-2/TRBV6-3	-	-	TRBJ1-2
TGCAGCGTCGCGAATAGGAGCTATGGCTACACCTTC	CSVANRSYGYTF	TRBV29-1	few	-	TRBJ1-2
TGTGCCAGCAAGGCACCCCCGGGACAGGGGTACAATGAGCAGTTCTTC	CASKAPPGQGYNEQFF	TRBV6-8	-	TRBD1	TRBJ2-1
TGTGCCAGCAGTTACAGTTACGGGGGGGACTACGAGCAGTACTTC	CASSYSYGGDYEQYF	TRBV6-6	many	TRBD2	TRBJ2-7
TGTGCCAGCAGCGGAAGACTAGTTCCCTCCTACGAGCAGTACTTC	CASSGRLVPSYEQYF	TRBV5-6	few	-	TRBJ2-7
TGTGCCAGCAGTTACGCGGCGGGAACAGATACGCAGTATTTT	CASSYAAGTDTQYF	TRBV6-2/TRBV6-3	many	-	TRBJ2-3